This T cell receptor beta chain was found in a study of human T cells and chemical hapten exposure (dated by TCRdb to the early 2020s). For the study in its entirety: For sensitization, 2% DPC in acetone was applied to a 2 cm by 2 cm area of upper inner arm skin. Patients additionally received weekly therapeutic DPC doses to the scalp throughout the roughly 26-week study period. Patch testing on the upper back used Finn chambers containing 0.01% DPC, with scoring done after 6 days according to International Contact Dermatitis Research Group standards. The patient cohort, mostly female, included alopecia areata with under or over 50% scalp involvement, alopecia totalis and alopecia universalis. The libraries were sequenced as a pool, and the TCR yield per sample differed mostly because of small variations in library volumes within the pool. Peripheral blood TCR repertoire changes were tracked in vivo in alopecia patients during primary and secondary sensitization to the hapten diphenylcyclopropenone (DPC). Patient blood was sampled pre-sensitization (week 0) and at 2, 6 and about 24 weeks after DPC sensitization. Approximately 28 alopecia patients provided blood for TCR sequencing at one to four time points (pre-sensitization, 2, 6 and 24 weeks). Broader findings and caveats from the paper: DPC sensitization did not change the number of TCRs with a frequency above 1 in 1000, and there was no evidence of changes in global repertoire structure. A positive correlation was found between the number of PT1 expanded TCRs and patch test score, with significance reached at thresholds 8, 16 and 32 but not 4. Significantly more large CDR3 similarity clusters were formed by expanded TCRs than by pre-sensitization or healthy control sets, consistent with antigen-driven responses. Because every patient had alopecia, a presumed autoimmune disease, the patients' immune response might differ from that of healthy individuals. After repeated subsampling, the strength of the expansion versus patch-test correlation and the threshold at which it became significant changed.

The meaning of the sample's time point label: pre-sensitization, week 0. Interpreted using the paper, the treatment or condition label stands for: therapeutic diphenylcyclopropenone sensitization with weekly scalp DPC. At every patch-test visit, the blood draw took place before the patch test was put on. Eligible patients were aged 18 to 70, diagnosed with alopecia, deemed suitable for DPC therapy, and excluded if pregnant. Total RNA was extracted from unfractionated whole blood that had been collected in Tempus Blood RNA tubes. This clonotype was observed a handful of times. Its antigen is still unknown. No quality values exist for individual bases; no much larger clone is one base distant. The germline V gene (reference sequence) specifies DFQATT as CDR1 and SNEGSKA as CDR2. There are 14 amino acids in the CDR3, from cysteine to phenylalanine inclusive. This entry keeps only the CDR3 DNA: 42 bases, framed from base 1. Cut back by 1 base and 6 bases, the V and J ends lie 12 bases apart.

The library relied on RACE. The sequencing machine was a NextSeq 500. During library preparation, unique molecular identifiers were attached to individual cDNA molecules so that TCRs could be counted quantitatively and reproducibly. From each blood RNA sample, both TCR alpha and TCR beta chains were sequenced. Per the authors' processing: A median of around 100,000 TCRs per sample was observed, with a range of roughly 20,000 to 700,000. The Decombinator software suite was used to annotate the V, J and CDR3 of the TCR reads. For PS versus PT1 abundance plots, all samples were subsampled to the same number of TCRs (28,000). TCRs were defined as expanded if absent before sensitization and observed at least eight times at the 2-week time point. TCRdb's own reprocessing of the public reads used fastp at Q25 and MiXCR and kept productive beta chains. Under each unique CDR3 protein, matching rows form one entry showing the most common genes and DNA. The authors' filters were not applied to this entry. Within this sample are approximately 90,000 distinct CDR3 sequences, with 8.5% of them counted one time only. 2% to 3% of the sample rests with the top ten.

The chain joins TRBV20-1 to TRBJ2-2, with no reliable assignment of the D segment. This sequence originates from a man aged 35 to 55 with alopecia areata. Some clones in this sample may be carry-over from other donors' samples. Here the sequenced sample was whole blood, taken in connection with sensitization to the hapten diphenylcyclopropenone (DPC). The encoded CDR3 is CSARATNGAGELFF. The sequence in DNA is TGCAGTGCTAGAGCTACGAATGGGGCCGGGGAGCTGTTTTTT.